This T cell receptor beta chain was identified during a study of blood T cell repertoires in COVID-19. Germline V CDR1 and CDR2: SNHLY, FYNNEI. The CDR3 consists of 15 residues. Deletions cut 5 bases from V and 0 bases from J, with 11 bases between. This clone was seen a handful of times. The repertoire was sequenced with immunoSEQ multiplex PCR; TCRdb's copy has only in-frame clones and lacks some. The sample carries about 90,000 clones, 80% to 90% recorded once. The sequence was collected from a human donor in a cohort sampled during active COVID-19. Sequencing was done on a sample of peripheral blood. The chain recombines TRBV2 with TRBJ1-3, with D tentatively TRBD1 (6 bases). The CDR3 sequence is CASSTGSNSGNTIYF. The CDR3 coding sequence is TGTGCCAGCAGTACAGGGTCGAACTCTGGAAACACCATATATTTT.